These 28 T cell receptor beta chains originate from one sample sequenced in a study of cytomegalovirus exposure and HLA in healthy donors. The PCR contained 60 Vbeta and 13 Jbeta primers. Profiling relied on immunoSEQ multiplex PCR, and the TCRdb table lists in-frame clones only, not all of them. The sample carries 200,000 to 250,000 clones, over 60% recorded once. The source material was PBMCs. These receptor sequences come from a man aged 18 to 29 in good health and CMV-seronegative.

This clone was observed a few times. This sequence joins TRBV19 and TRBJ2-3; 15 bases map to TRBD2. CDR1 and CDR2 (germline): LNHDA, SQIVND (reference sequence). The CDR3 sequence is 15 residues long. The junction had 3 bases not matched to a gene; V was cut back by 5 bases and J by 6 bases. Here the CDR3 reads CASSGLAGGEDTQYF. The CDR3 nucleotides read TGTGCCAGTAGTGGACTAGCGGGAGGGGAGGATACGCAGTATTTT.

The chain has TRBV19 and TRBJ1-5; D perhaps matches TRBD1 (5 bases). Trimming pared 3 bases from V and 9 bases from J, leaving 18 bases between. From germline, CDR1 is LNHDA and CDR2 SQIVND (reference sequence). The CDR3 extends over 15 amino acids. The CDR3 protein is CASSMGGRRGPPQHF. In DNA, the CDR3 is TGTGCCAGTAGTATGGGGGGACGGAGGGGTCCGCCCCAGCATTTT.

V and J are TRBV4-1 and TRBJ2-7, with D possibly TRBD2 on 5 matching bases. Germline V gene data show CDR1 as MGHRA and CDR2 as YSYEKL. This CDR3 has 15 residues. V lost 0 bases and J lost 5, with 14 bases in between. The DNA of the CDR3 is TGCGCCAGCAGCCAAGACGTGAGCCGGGGAGACGAGCAGTACTTC. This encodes CASSQDVSRGDEQYF.

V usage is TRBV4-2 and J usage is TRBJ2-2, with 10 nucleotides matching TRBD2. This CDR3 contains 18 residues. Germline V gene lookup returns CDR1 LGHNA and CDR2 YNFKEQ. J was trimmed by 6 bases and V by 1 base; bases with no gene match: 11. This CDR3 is CASSQGRRSGRAAGELFF. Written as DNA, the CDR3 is TGTGCCAGCAGCCAAGGACGGCGGAGCGGGAGGGCCGCCGGGGAGCTGTTTTTT.

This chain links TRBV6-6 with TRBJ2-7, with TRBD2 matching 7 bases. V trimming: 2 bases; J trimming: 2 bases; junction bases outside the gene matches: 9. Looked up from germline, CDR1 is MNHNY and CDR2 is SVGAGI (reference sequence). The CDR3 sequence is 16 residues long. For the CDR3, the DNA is TGTGCCAGCAGTTACCCCCCAACTAGCGTGACCTACGAGCAGTACTTC. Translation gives CASSYPPTSVTYEQYF.

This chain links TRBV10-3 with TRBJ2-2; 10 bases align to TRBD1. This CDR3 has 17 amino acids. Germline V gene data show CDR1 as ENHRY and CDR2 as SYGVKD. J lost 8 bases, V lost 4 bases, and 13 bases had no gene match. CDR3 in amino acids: CAISATGIGQGVGELFF. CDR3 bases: TGTGCCATCAGTGCAACCGGGATCGGACAGGGGGTTGGGGAGCTGTTTTTT.

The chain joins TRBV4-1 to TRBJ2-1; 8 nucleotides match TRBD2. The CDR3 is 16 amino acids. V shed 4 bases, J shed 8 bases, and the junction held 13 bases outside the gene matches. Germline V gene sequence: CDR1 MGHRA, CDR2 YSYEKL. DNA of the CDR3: TGCGCCAGCAGCCCAACCGGGACTAGTTCTCCCTATGAGCAGTTCTTC. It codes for CASSPTGTSSPYEQFF.

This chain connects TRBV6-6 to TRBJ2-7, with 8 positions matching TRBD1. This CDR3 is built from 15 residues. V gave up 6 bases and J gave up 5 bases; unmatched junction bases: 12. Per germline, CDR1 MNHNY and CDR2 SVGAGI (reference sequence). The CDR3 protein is CASRTVTGVRNEQYF. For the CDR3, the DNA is TGTGCCAGCAGGACCGTGACAGGGGTGAGAAACGAGCAGTACTTC.

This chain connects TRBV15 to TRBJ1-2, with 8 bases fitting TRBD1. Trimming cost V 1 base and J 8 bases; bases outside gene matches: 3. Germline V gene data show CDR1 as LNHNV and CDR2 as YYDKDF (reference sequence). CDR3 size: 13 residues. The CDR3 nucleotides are TGTGCCACCAGCAGAGGACAGGGGCACGGCTACACCTTC. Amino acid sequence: CATSRGQGHGYTF.

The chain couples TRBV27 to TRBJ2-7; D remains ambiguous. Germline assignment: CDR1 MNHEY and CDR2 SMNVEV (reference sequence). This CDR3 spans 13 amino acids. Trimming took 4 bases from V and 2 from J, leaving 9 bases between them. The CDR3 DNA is TGTGCCAGCAGTTCCCCCTTTCCCTACGAGCAGTACTTC. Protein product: CASSSPFPYEQYF.

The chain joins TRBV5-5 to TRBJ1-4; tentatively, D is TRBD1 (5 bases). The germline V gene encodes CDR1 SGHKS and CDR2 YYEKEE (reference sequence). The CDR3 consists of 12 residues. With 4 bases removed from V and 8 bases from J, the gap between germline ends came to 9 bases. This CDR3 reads CASSQRGEKLFF. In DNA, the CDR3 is TGTGCCAGCAGCCAACGGGGGGAAAAACTGTTTTTT. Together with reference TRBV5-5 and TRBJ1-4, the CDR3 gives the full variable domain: DAGVTQSPTHLIKTRGQQVTLRCSPISGHKSVSWYQQVLGQGPQFIFQYYEKEERGRGNFPDRFSARQFPNYSSELNVNALLLGDSALYLCASSQRGEKLFFGSGTQLSVL.

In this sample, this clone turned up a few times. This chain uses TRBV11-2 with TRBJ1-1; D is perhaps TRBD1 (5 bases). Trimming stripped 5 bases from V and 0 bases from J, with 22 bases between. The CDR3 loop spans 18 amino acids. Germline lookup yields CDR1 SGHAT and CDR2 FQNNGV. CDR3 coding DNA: TGTGCCAGCAGCCAGGGATCCCGGGCACTCATCATGAACACTGAAGCTTTCTTT. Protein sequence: CASSQGSRALIMNTEAFF.

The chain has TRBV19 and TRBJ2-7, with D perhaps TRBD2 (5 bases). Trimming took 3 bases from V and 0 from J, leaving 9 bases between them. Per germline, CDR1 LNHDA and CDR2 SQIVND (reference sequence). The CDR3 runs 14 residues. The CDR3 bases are TGTGCCAGTAGTATGGCCGGGGACTCCTACGAGCAGTACTTC. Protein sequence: CASSMAGDSYEQYF.

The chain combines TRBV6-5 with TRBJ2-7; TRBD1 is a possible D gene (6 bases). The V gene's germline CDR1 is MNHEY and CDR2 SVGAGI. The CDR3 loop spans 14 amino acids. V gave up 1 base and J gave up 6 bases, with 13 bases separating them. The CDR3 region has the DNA TGTGCCAGCAGTTACTTGGAGGAAGGGGGCGAGCAGTACTTC. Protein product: CASSYLEEGGEQYF.

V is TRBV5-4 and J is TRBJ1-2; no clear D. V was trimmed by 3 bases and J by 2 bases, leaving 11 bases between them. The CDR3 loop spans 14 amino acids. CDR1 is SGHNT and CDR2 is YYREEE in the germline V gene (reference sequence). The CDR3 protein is CASSSIQENYGYTF. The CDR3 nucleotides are TGTGCCAGCAGCTCAATTCAGGAAAACTATGGCTACACCTTC. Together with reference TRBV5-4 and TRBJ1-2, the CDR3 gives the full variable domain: ETGVTQSPTHLIKTRGQQVTLRCSSQSGHNTVSWYQQALGQGPQFIFQYYREEENGRGNFPPRFSGLQFPNYSSELNVNALELDDSALYLCASSSIQENYGYTFGSGTRLTVV.

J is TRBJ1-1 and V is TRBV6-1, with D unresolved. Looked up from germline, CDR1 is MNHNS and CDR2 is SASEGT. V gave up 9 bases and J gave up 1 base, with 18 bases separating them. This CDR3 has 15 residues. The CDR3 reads CASHSLSRTNTEAFF. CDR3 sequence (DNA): TGTGCCAGTCACTCCTTATCCCGCACGAACACTGAAGCTTTCTTT.

The CDR3: CASSSLAGADDEQFF. For the CDR3, the DNA is TGTGCCAGCAGTTCTTTAGCGGGAGCGGACGATGAGCAGTTCTTC. The rearrangement uses TRBV27 and TRBJ2-1; 9 bases align to TRBD2. J gave up 8 bases and V 4 bases, and 9 bases lay outside the gene matches. The germline CDR1 and CDR2 sequences are MNHEY and SMNVEV (reference sequence). The CDR3 has 15 amino acids.

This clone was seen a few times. This chain's CDR3 is CASRTSGFRYLYEQYF. The CDR3 DNA sequence: TGTGCCAGCCGGACTAGCGGGTTCAGGTACCTGTACGAGCAGTACTTC. The genes are TRBV28 and TRBJ2-7; 11 nucleotides agree with TRBD2. The CDR3 length is 16 residues. With V trimmed by 8 bases and J by 4 bases, 13 bases remained unmatched. Looked up from germline, CDR1 is MDHEN and CDR2 is SYDVKM.

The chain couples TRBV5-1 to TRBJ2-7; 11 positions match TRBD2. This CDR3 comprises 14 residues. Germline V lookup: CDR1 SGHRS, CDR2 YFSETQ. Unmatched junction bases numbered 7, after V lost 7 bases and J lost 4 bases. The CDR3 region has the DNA TGCGCCAGCGGATTGGGGACTAGCGGTTACGAGCAGTACTTC. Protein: CASGLGTSGYEQYF.

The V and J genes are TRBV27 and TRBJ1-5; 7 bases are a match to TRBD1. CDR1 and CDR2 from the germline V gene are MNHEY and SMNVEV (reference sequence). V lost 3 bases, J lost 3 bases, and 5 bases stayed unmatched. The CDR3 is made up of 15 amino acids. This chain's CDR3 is CASSLEGGTNQPQHF. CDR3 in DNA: TGTGCCAGCAGTTTGGAAGGGGGCACCAATCAGCCCCAGCATTTT.

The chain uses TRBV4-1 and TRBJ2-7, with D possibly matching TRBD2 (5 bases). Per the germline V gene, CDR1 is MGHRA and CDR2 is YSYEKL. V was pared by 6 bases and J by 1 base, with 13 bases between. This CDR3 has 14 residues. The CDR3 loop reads CASSLAPNSYEQYF. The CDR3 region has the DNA TGCGCCAGCAGTCTAGCCCCGAATTCCTACGAGCAGTACTTC.

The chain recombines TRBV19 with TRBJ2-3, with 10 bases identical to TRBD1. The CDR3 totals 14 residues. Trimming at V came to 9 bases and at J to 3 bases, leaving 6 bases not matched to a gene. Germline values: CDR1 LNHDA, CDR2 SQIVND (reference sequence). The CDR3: CASETGQGTDTQYF. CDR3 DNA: TGTGCCAGCGAAACGGGACAGGGGACAGATACGCAGTATTTT.

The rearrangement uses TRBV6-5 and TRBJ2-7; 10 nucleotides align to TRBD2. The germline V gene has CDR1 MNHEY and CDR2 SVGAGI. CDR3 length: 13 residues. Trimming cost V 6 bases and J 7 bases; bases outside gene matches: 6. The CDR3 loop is CASRLAGRVEQYF. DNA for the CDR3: TGTGCCAGCAGACTAGCGGGACGGGTGGAGCAGTACTTC.

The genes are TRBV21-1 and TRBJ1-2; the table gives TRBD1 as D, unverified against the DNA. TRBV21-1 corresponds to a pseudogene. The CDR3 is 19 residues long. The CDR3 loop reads CASSSRRWDRRYLRYGYTF. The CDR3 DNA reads TGTGCCAGCAGCTCAAGAAGGTGGGACAGGCGATACCTTCGCTATGGCTACACCTTC.

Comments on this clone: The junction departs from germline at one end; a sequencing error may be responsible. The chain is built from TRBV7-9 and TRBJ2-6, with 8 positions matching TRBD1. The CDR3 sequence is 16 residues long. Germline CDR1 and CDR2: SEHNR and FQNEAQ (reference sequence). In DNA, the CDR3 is TGTTCCAGCAGCCTCGACAGGGGAGCTGGGGCCAACGTCCTGACTTTC. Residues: CSSSLDRGAGANVLTF.

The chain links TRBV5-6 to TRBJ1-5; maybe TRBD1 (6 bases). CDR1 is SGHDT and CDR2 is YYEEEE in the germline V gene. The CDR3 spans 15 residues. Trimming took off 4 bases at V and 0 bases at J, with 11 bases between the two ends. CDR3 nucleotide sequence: TGTGCCAGCAGCGAGAGGGGGTCTAGCAATCAGCCCCAGCATTTT. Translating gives CASSERGSSNQPQHF.

This CDR3 is CASSIRGGGIFTDTQYF. In nucleotides, the CDR3 is TGTGCCAGTAGTATTCGGGGGGGAGGGATTTTCACAGATACGCAGTATTTT. The V and J genes are TRBV19 and TRBJ2-3; TRBD2 aligns across 8 bases. CDR3 length: 17 residues. Germline lookup yields CDR1 LNHDA and CDR2 SQIVND (reference sequence). J was trimmed by 2 bases and V by 3 bases; bases with no gene match: 10.

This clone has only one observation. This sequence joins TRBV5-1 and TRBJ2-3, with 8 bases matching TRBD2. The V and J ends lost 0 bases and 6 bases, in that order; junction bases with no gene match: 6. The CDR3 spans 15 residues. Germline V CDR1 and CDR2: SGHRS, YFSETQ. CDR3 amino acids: CASSLAPGRVDTQYF. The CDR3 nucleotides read TGCGCCAGCAGCTTGGCCCCCGGGAGGGTGGATACGCAGTATTTT.